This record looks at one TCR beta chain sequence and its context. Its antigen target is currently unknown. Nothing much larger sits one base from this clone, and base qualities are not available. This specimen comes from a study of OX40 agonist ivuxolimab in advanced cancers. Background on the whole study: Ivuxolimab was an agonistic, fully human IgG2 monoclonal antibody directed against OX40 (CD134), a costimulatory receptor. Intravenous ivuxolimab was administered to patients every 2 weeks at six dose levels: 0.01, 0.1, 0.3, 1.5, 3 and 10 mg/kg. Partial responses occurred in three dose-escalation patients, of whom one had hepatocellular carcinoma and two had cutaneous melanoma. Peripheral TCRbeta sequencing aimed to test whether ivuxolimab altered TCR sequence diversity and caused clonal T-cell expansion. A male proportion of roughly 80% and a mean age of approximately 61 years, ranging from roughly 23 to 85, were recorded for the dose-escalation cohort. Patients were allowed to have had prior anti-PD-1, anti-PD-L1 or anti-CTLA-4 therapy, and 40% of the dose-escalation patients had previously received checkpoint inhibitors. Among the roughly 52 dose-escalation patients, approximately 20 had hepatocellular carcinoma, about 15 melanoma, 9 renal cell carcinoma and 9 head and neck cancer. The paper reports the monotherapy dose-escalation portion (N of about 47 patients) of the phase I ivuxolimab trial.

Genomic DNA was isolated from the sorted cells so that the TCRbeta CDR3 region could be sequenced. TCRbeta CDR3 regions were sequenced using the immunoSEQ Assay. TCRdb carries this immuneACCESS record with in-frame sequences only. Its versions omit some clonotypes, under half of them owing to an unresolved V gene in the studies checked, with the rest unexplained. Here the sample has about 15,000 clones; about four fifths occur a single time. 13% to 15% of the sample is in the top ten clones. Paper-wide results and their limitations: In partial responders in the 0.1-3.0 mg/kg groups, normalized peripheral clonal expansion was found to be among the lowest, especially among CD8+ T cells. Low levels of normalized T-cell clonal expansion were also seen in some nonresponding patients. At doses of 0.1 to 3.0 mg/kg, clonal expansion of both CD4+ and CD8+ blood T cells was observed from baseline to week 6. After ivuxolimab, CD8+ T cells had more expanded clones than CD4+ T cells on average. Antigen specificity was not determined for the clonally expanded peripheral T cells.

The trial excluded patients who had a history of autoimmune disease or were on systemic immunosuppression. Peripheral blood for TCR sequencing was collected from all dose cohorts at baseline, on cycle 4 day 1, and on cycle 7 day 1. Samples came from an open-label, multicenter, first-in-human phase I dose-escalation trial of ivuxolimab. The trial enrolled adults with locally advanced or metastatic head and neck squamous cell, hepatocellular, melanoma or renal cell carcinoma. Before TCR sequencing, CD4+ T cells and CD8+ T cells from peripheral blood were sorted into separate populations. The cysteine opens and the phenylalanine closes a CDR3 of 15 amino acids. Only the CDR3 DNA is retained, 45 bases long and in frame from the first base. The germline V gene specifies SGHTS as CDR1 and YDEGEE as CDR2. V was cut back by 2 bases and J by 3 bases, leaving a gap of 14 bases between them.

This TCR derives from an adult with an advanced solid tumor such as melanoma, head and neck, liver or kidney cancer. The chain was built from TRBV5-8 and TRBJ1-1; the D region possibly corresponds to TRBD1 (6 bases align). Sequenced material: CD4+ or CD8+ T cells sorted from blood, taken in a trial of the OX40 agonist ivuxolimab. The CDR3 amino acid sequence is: CASSFGVGGHTEAFF. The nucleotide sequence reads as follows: TGTGCCAGCAGCTTTGGTGTGGGGGGCCACACTGAAGCTTTCTTT.